The rows below give T cell receptor beta chains drawn from one sample of a study of blood T cell repertoires in COVID-19. TCRdb's table, derived via immunoSEQ multiplex PCR, lists solely in-frame clones and lacks some. The repertoire holds about 220,000 clones, with approximately 84% as singletons. Sequencing input: peripheral blood. The origin of the receptors is a young woman who had recovered from COVID-19. The CDR3 runs from the conserved cysteine through the conserved F or W. A D gene is named only where the DNA matches it firmly. Size values are once, few and many counts, or a class for expanded clones, and some rows have none.

cdr3_nt: TGTGCCAGCAGCCAAATAAGAGCGGGAGGGACAGATACGCAGTATTTT; cdr3_aa: CASSQIRAGGTDTQYF; d_call: TRBD2; v_call: TRBV3-1/TRBV3-2; clone_size: NA; j_call: TRBJ2-3
cdr3_nt: TGTGCCAGCAGTCTAGGGACAGGGAATCAGCCCCAGCATTTT; cdr3_aa: CASSLGTGNQPQHF; d_call: TRBD1; v_call: TRBV28; clone_size: NA; j_call: TRBJ1-5
cdr3_nt: TGTGCCAGCAGTAACGGGGGTGAGACCCAGTACTTC; cdr3_aa: CASSNGGETQYF; d_call: NA; v_call: TRBV12-3/TRBV12-4; clone_size: NA; j_call: TRBJ2-5
cdr3_nt: TGTGCCAGTAGGGTCAGCGGCTCCTACGAGCAGTACTTC; cdr3_aa: CASRVSGSYEQYF; d_call: NA; v_call: TRBV19; clone_size: NA; j_call: TRBJ2-7
cdr3_nt: TGTGCCAGCAGTTTCAGGGGATTTGACCCTTGGAACACCATATATTTT; cdr3_aa: CASSFRGFDPWNTIYF; d_call: NA; v_call: TRBV6-5; clone_size: once; j_call: TRBJ1-3
cdr3_nt: TGTGCCAGCAGCTCGCTAGGGGCGCCGAACACCGGGGAGCTGTTTTTT; cdr3_aa: CASSSLGAPNTGELFF; d_call: NA; v_call: TRBV5-6; clone_size: NA; j_call: TRBJ2-2
cdr3_nt: TGCACCAGCAGCCGGGTGCTAGCGGGGGGACCCACCCGATACGAGCAGTACTTC; cdr3_aa: CTSSRVLAGGPTRYEQYF; d_call: NA; v_call: TRBV1; clone_size: NA; j_call: TRBJ2-7
cdr3_nt: TGTGCCTCGGCAGGGGGGTGGTACTGGCGGGAGACCCAGTACTTC; cdr3_aa: CASAGGWYWRETQYF; d_call: NA; v_call: TRBV27; clone_size: NA; j_call: TRBJ2-5
cdr3_nt: TGTGCCAGCAGCGCCGGCTTACCGGGACAGGGAATTGAAGGCTACACCTTC; cdr3_aa: CASSAGLPGQGIEGYTF; d_call: TRBD1; v_call: TRBV9; clone_size: NA; j_call: TRBJ1-2
cdr3_nt: TGCGCCAGCAGCCAAGCCAGTTGGACAGATTCAAATCAGCCCCAGCATTTT; cdr3_aa: CASSQASWTDSNQPQHF; d_call: NA; v_call: TRBV4-1; clone_size: NA; j_call: TRBJ1-5
cdr3_nt: TGTGCCAGCACCCGACGGGGTCCCAATGAAAAACTGTTTTTT; cdr3_aa: CASTRRGPNEKLFF; d_call: NA; v_call: TRBV3-1/TRBV3-2; clone_size: once; j_call: TRBJ1-4
cdr3_nt: TGTGCCAGCACCCCTCTGAATAGCGGGAGCTCCTACGAGCAGTACTTC; cdr3_aa: CASTPLNSGSSYEQYF; d_call: TRBD2; v_call: TRBV11-2; clone_size: NA; j_call: TRBJ2-7
cdr3_nt: TGTGCCAGCAGCTGGGCCGAATTCGATGAGCAGTTCTTC; cdr3_aa: CASSWAEFDEQFF; d_call: NA; v_call: TRBV7-3; clone_size: NA; j_call: TRBJ2-1
cdr3_nt: TGCAGCGTCGACCCCGGGACAGGGGCTGCTAATTCTAACTATGGCTACACCTTC; cdr3_aa: CSVDPGTGAANSNYGYTF; d_call: TRBD1; v_call: TRBV29-1; clone_size: NA; j_call: TRBJ1-2
cdr3_nt: TGTGCCACCAGCAGAGGACTGGAGCAGTTCTTC; cdr3_aa: CATSRGLEQFF; d_call: NA; v_call: TRBV15; clone_size: NA; j_call: TRBJ2-1
cdr3_nt: TGTGCCAGTTCCAGGCTAGCGGGAGTAGGACAAGAGACCCAGTACTTC; cdr3_aa: CASSRLAGVGQETQYF; d_call: TRBD2; v_call: TRBV19; clone_size: NA; j_call: TRBJ2-5
cdr3_nt: TGTGCCAGCAGCCAAGATCTAAGAGACAGGGCCACTGAAGCTTTCTTT; cdr3_aa: CASSQDLRDRATEAFF; d_call: TRBD1; v_call: TRBV3-1/TRBV3-2; clone_size: NA; j_call: TRBJ1-1
cdr3_nt: TGTGCCAGTAGCGGGACAGAAGGTCATGAAAAACTGTTTTTT; cdr3_aa: CASSGTEGHEKLFF; d_call: TRBD1; v_call: TRBV19; clone_size: NA; j_call: TRBJ1-4
cdr3_nt: TGTGCCAGCTCAGGGGGGAGGTGGAGTGAAAAACTGTTTTTT; cdr3_aa: CASSGGRWSEKLFF; d_call: TRBD1; v_call: TRBV27; clone_size: NA; j_call: TRBJ1-4
cdr3_nt: TGTGCCACCAGTGATGCGGGACAGGAGAACACTGAAGCTTTCTTT; cdr3_aa: CATSDAGQENTEAFF; d_call: TRBD1; v_call: TRBV24-1; clone_size: NA; j_call: TRBJ1-1
cdr3_nt: TGTGCCAGCAGTTTATACGGGAGGATCTACTTC; cdr3_aa: CASSLYGRIYF; d_call: TRBD2; v_call: TRBV27; clone_size: NA; j_call: TRBJ2-7
cdr3_nt: TGTGCCAGTAAAGGGAGTGGGCCTCTCCAAGAGACCCAGTACTTC; cdr3_aa: CASKGSGPLQETQYF; d_call: NA; v_call: TRBV19; clone_size: NA; j_call: TRBJ2-5
cdr3_nt: TGTGCCAGCAGCGGGACTAGCGCCTACGAGCAGTACTTC; cdr3_aa: CASSGTSAYEQYF; d_call: TRBD2; v_call: TRBV9; clone_size: few; j_call: TRBJ2-7
cdr3_nt: TGTGCCAGCAGCACCCTATTTAGCACAGATACGCAGTATTTT; cdr3_aa: CASSTLFSTDTQYF; d_call: NA; v_call: TRBV13; clone_size: NA; j_call: TRBJ2-3
cdr3_nt: TGTGCCTGGAGTCCCACCCGACAGGGGAACTATGGCTACACCTTC; cdr3_aa: CAWSPTRQGNYGYTF; d_call: TRBD1; v_call: TRBV30; clone_size: NA; j_call: TRBJ1-2
cdr3_nt: TGTGCCAGCAGCGGATCAGTAGCGGCACCCTACGAGCAGTACTTC; cdr3_aa: CASSGSVAAPYEQYF; d_call: NA; v_call: TRBV9; clone_size: few; j_call: TRBJ2-7
cdr3_nt: TGTGCCAGTAGTATATTGTGGACAGACTCCTACAATGAGCAGTTCTTC; cdr3_aa: CASSILWTDSYNEQFF; d_call: NA; v_call: TRBV19; clone_size: NA; j_call: TRBJ2-1
cdr3_nt: TGTGCCAGCAGCCAAGCATTAACGGGCTCCTACGAGCAGTACTTC; cdr3_aa: CASSQALTGSYEQYF; d_call: NA; v_call: TRBV14; clone_size: many; j_call: TRBJ2-7
cdr3_nt: TGTGCCAGCGGGAGGGCTTTCGGGGGTCCCTACGAGCAGTACTTC; cdr3_aa: CASGRAFGGPYEQYF; d_call: TRBD2; v_call: TRBV2; clone_size: NA; j_call: TRBJ2-7
cdr3_nt: TGTGCCAGCAGCCTCCCAGGGGCAACTAATGAAAAACTGTTTTTT; cdr3_aa: CASSLPGATNEKLFF; d_call: NA; v_call: TRBV5-5; clone_size: few; j_call: TRBJ1-4
cdr3_nt: TGTGCCAGCAGCTTAAACGGGAGGCTAGGGGAGCAGTTCTTC; cdr3_aa: CASSLNGRLGEQFF; d_call: TRBD2; v_call: TRBV7-3; clone_size: NA; j_call: TRBJ2-1
cdr3_nt: TGCGCCAGCAGTGGGCGAGGGACAGGGGGATACGAGCAGTACTTC; cdr3_aa: CASSGRGTGGYEQYF; d_call: TRBD1; v_call: TRBV10-1; clone_size: NA; j_call: TRBJ2-7
cdr3_nt: TGTGCCAGCAGGGGACTAGCGGGAGACTACGAGCAGTACTTC; cdr3_aa: CASRGLAGDYEQYF; d_call: TRBD2; v_call: TRBV6-5; clone_size: once; j_call: TRBJ2-7
cdr3_nt: TGTGCCAGCCTACCGTCGGCGGGGACCCCTAGCACAGATACGCAGTATTTT; cdr3_aa: CASLPSAGTPSTDTQYF; d_call: NA; v_call: TRBV28; clone_size: NA; j_call: TRBJ2-3
cdr3_nt: TGTGCCAGCACCCCCCAAGCGGTTGATAACTACAATGAGCAGTTCTTC; cdr3_aa: CASTPQAVDNYNEQFF; d_call: NA; v_call: TRBV25-1; clone_size: NA; j_call: TRBJ2-1
cdr3_nt: TGTGCCAGCAGCCAAGAGGCCGGAAACACCATATATTTT; cdr3_aa: CASSQEAGNTIYF; d_call: NA; v_call: TRBV3-1/TRBV3-2; clone_size: NA; j_call: TRBJ1-3
cdr3_nt: TGTGCCAGCAGCTCCGACACGAACACTGAAGCTTTCTTT; cdr3_aa: CASSSDTNTEAFF; d_call: NA; v_call: TRBV7-6; clone_size: NA; j_call: TRBJ1-1
cdr3_nt: TGCGCCAGCAGCCTGGGACAGGGGGCGAGTGAAAAACTGTTTTTT; cdr3_aa: CASSLGQGASEKLFF; d_call: TRBD1; v_call: TRBV5-1; clone_size: NA; j_call: TRBJ1-4
cdr3_nt: TGCAGCGTTGCCGGGACAGGGATAGAAAAACTGTTTTTT; cdr3_aa: CSVAGTGIEKLFF; d_call: TRBD1; v_call: TRBV29-1; clone_size: once; j_call: TRBJ1-4
cdr3_nt: TGTGCCAGCAGCCGACAGGGGGAGGGTTTTAAAGCTTTCTTT; cdr3_aa: CASSRQGEGFKAFF; d_call: TRBD1; v_call: TRBV7-3; clone_size: NA; j_call: TRBJ1-1
cdr3_nt: TGTGCCGCCGAGGGACTAGCGGGTAGCACAGATACGCAGTATTTT; cdr3_aa: CAAEGLAGSTDTQYF; d_call: TRBD2; v_call: TRBV10-3; clone_size: NA; j_call: TRBJ2-3
cdr3_nt: TGTGCCAGCAGCAGACAGTTCTCTAGCAATCAGCCCCAGCATTTT; cdr3_aa: CASSRQFSSNQPQHF; d_call: NA; v_call: TRBV6-5; clone_size: NA; j_call: TRBJ1-5
cdr3_nt: TGTGCCAGCAGCTTGGAGGGCAGGGGGTTGGGGAATGAAAAACTGTTTTTT; cdr3_aa: CASSLEGRGLGNEKLFF; d_call: TRBD1; v_call: TRBV5-6; clone_size: few; j_call: TRBJ1-4
cdr3_nt: TGTGCCAGCAGCTACGGACAGGGGGCGGGCGAGACCCAGTACTTC; cdr3_aa: CASSYGQGAGETQYF; d_call: TRBD1; v_call: TRBV7-3; clone_size: NA; j_call: TRBJ2-5
cdr3_nt: TGTGCCAGCAGCTTAAGACAGCTAGCCAAAAACATTCAGTACTTC; cdr3_aa: CASSLRQLAKNIQYF; d_call: NA; v_call: TRBV7-3; clone_size: NA; j_call: TRBJ2-4
cdr3_nt: TGTGCCAGCGCAGGACAGGGAGCAAACTCCAATCAGCCCCAGCATTTT; cdr3_aa: CASAGQGANSNQPQHF; d_call: TRBD1; v_call: TRBV18; clone_size: NA; j_call: TRBJ1-5
cdr3_nt: TGTGCCATCAGTCTGACTAGCGGGAGAGGCACAGATACGCAGTATTTT; cdr3_aa: CAISLTSGRGTDTQYF; d_call: TRBD2; v_call: TRBV10-3; clone_size: once; j_call: TRBJ2-3
cdr3_nt: TGTGCCAGCAGTGAACCGGGACAACCCCCCGAGCAGTACTTC; cdr3_aa: CASSEPGQPPEQYF; d_call: NA; v_call: TRBV6-1; clone_size: NA; j_call: TRBJ2-7
cdr3_nt: TGCGCCAGCAGCCAAGGAGCGTTTAGAGGGGGCCGTGGCTACACCTTC; cdr3_aa: CASSQGAFRGGRGYTF; d_call: TRBD1; v_call: TRBV4-1; clone_size: NA; j_call: TRBJ1-2
cdr3_nt: TGTGCCAGCAGCTCGTTAGGGACAGAGGCCTACGAGCAGTACTTC; cdr3_aa: CASSSLGTEAYEQYF; d_call: TRBD1; v_call: TRBV11-2; clone_size: few; j_call: TRBJ2-7
cdr3_nt: TGTGCCAGCAGCCCCCTCTTCGAGAGTGAGCAGTTCTTC; cdr3_aa: CASSPLFESEQFF; d_call: NA; v_call: TRBV9; clone_size: NA; j_call: TRBJ2-1
cdr3_nt: TGTGCCAGCAGCTTCGGAGGGGACTCTCAGCCCCAGCATTTT; cdr3_aa: CASSFGGDSQPQHF; d_call: NA; v_call: TRBV7-9; clone_size: NA; j_call: TRBJ1-5
cdr3_nt: TGTGCCACGGGGCGCGATAGCAGCACAGATACGCAGTATTTT; cdr3_aa: CATGRDSSTDTQYF; d_call: NA; v_call: TRBV15; clone_size: NA; j_call: TRBJ2-3